Sequencing of this T cell receptor beta chain was carried out in a study of T-cell memory formation after mild COVID-19. Overall study context: Largely donor-specific TCR clusters were found. Study outcomes and limitations: Day 15 to 85 contractors were CD4/CD8 balanced; later expanders leaned CD4+. For second-wave clones that peaked at day 37, SARS-CoV-2 specificity went unverified.

The table lists this clonotype with many counts. Its antigen is undetermined. Looked up from germline, CDR1 is MNHNS and CDR2 is SASEGT. Trimming took 6 bases from V and 6 from J, leaving 4 bases between them. This CDR3 comprises 10 residues. TCRalpha and TCRbeta libraries used 5'RACE with constant-segment primers and UMIs. TCRdb reprocessed the 5' RACE reads with MiXCR, giving one entry per CDR3 protein. Among hundreds of thousands of distinct CDR3 sequences listed, approximately 20% were seen once. The chain joins TRBV6-1 to TRBJ2-3; D unclear. The source material was PBMCs or a T cell subset sorted from them (not recorded which). This receptor was identified in an adult woman who had mild COVID-19 (a few samples of this study predate the infection). Cell type and time point are not known. CDR3: CASRYDTQYF. The CDR3 DNA is TGTGCCAGCAGATATGATACGCAGTATTTT.